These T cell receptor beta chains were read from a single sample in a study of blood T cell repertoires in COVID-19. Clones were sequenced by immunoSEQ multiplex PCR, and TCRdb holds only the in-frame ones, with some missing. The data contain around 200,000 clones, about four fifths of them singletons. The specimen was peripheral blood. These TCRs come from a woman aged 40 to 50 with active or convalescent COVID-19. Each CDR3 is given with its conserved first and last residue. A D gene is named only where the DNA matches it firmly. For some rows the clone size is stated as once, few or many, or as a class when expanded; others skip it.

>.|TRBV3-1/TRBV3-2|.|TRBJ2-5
TGTGCCAGCAGCCAAGATGGTCCCGCCAGGGTTTCGGAGGAGACCCAGTACTTC
CASSQDGPARVSEETQYF
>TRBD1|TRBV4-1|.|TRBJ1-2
TGCGCCAGCAGCCCCTCCGGGACAGGCGGGGGCTACACCTTC
CASSPSGTGGGYTF
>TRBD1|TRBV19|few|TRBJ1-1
TGTGCCAGTAGTACTCTCTCCGCCGGGACAGGGCCTCTAGCTTTCTTT
CASSTLSAGTGPLAFF
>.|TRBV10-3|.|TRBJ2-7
TGTGCCATCGGGGCAGAAATTTACGAGCAGTACTTC
CAIGAEIYEQYF
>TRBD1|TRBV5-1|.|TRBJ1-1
TGCGCCAGCAGCCCCGGACAGGGAACGATAGGGGAAGCTTTCTTT
CASSPGQGTIGEAFF
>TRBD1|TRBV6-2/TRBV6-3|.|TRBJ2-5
TGTGCCAGCAGTTACGGCTGGACAGGTGAAGAGACCCAGTACTTC
CASSYGWTGEETQYF
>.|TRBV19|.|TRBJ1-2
TGTGCCAGTAGTATCCGGGGTGTTTATGGCTACACCTTC
CASSIRGVYGYTF
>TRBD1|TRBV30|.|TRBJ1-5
TGTGCCTGGAGTCTTGGGACAGGGTCATATAGCAATCAGCCCCAGCATTTT
CAWSLGTGSYSNQPQHF
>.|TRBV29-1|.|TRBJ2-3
TGCAGCGTTGGCGACAGTACAGATACGCAGTATTTT
CSVGDSTDTQYF
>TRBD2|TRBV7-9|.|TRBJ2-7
TGTGCCAGCAGCCCGACTAGCGGGGACGCCCCAGACCCTCCCTACGAGCAGTACTTC
CASSPTSGDAPDPPYEQYF
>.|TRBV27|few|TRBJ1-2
TGTGCCAGCGGAGAACCGATTGGAGGTGCCCCCTATGGCTACACCTTC
CASGEPIGGAPYGYTF
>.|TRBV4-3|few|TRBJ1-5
TGCGCCAGCAGCCAAGGGCGTGGGGGCGGCCAGCCCCAGCATTTT
CASSQGRGGGQPQHF
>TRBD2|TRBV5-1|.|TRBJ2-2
TGCGCCAGCAGCCCCAGTGCGGGAGCGAACACCGGGGAGCTGTTTTTT
CASSPSAGANTGELFF
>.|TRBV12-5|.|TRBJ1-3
TGTGCTAGTGGTTTGGTACCCAGCTCTGGAAACACCATATATTTT
CASGLVPSSGNTIYF
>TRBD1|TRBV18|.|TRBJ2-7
TGTGCCAGCTCACCGACAGGGGTCTCCTACGAGCAGTACTTC
CASSPTGVSYEQYF
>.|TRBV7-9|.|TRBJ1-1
TGTGCCAGCAGCTTAACCCACAGGATACAGATGAACACTGAAGCTTTCTTT
CASSLTHRIQMNTEAFF